Below are 27 T cell receptor beta chains sequenced from a single sample in a study of memory CD4+ T cells and cytomegalovirus serostatus. Using immunoSEQ multiplex PCR, the repertoire was profiled, and TCRdb retains in-frame clones only, with some absent. The sample shows about 56,000 clones, about 70% of them seen only once. The sort gate was single viable CD3+CD4+CD8-CD45RO+ cells for memory CD4+ T cells. Sequenced input: memory CD4+ T cells from blood. The receptor source for this set is an adult in good health and CMV-seropositive.

With regard to this clone: The junction departs from the called germline gene at one end, perhaps through a read error. As DNA, the CDR3 is TGTGCCATCAGTGAGTCGGAGGGAGCGGCCTCGAGCCTATTCCTCTTC. This encodes CAISESEGAASSLFLF. The chain has TRBV10-3 and TRBJ2-1, with a tentative D call TRBD2 (6 bases). This CDR3 spans 16 amino acids. Germline CDR1 ENHRY, CDR2 SYGVKD.

V is TRBV29-1 and J is TRBJ2-1; a possible D gene is TRBD2 (6 bases). Trimming took 7 bases from V and 2 from J, leaving 12 bases between them. The CDR3 runs to 13 residues. CDR1 SQVTM and CDR2 ANQGSEA come from the germline V gene. The CDR3 bases are TGCAGCGGAGGGACTGTACCCTACAATGAGCAGTTCTTC. Its protein is CSGGTVPYNEQFF.

This clone was found a few times. Other DNA sequences in this sample translate to the same CDR3. V is TRBV2 and J is TRBJ2-3; D uncertain. Trimming took 3 bases from V and 3 from J, leaving 4 bases between them. CDR3 length: 12 amino acids. Germline V gene data show CDR1 as SNHLY and CDR2 as FYNNEI. The CDR3: CASSEGTDTQYF. The CDR3, as DNA: TGTGCCAGCAGTGAGGGGACAGATACGCAGTATTTT.

The V call is TRBV5-1, the J call TRBJ2-6; D not resolved. Germline loops: CDR1 SGHRS, CDR2 YFSETQ. With 0 bases removed from V and 3 bases from J, the gap between germline ends came to 7 bases. The CDR3 length is 15 residues. The CDR3 is CASSLVGYGANVLTF. CDR3 DNA: TGCGCCAGCAGCTTGGTGGGGTATGGGGCCAACGTCCTGACTTTC.

This chain uses TRBV5-1 with TRBJ2-7; D might be TRBD1 or TRBD2, each matching 5 bases. This CDR3 comprises 15 residues. CDR1 and CDR2 from the germline V gene are SGHRS and YFSETQ. V was shortened by 0 bases and J by 5 bases, with 15 bases between the two germline ends. The CDR3 nucleotides read TGCGCCAGCAGCTTGGGAGGGAAGGGGCTCGACGAGCAGTACTTC. This gives the protein CASSLGGKGLDEQYF.

CDR3 region: CASSPPTGVTQYF. The CDR3 coding sequence is TGTGCCAGCTCACCTCCGACCGGGGTGACGCAGTATTTT. This chain links TRBV18 with TRBJ2-3; D might be TRBD2 (5 bases). Per the germline V gene, CDR1 is KGHSH and CDR2 is LQKENI. The V end lost 3 bases, the J end lost 9 bases, and 13 bases lay between the germline ends. This CDR3 has 13 amino acids.

In its sample, this clone was seen a few times. The rearrangement joins TRBV4-1 to TRBJ1-2, with D possibly matching TRBD1 (6 bases). Germline CDR1 and CDR2: MGHRA and YSYEKL. Trimming stripped 3 bases from V and 1 base from J, with 15 bases between. This CDR3 has 16 amino acids. CDR3 in amino acids: CASSQGRGRGNYGYTF. CDR3 nucleotides: TGCGCCAGCAGCCAGGGTCGTGGCAGGGGTAACTATGGCTACACCTTC.

The chain joins TRBV10-3 to TRBJ1-2; D possibly corresponds to TRBD1 (6 bases). Germline V gives CDR1 ENHRY, CDR2 SYGVKD. V lost 2 bases and J 3 bases, leaving 10 bases between the germline ends. This CDR3 is 14 amino acids long. The CDR3 region is CAISENRAYYGYTF. Here the CDR3 DNA reads TGTGCCATCAGTGAGAACAGGGCCTACTATGGCTACACCTTC.

This clone was recorded once. The chain uses TRBV7-9 and TRBJ1-5; 8 bases match TRBD1. The CDR3 loop spans 14 amino acids. Trimming removed 5 bases from V and 3 bases from J; junction bases left unmatched: 3. Looked up from germline, CDR1 is SEHNR and CDR2 is FQNEAQ (reference sequence). CDR3 DNA sequence: TGTGCCAGCAGCCGGACAGGGAACAATCAGCCCCAGCATTTT. The encoded protein is CASSRTGNNQPQHF.

Within the sample, this clone is medium-sized (0.01 to 0.1%). The chain links TRBV11-3 to TRBJ1-3; a weak D match, TRBD1 (5 bases). Germline loops: CDR1 SGHNT, CDR2 YENEEA. V was trimmed by 0 bases and J by 2 bases, leaving 17 bases between them. This CDR3 is built from 18 residues. In DNA form, the CDR3 reads TGTGCCAGCAGCTTAGAACAGGCGGGCAGCGCCACTGGAAACACCATATATTTT. Amino acid sequence: CASSLEQAGSATGNTIYF.

The chain has TRBV5-1 and TRBJ1-1, with TRBD1 matching 9 bases. Germline V gene sequence: CDR1 SGHRS, CDR2 YFSETQ. The CDR3 is 15 residues long. V was pared by 4 bases and J by 5 bases, with 9 bases of the junction left unmatched. The CDR3 here is CASSPGDRDTTEAFF. The DNA of the CDR3 is TGCGCCAGCAGCCCTGGGGACAGGGATACTACTGAAGCTTTCTTT.

V usage is TRBV11-2 and J usage is TRBJ2-1; 8 bases fit TRBD2. Losses at the gene ends were 5 bases for V and 9 bases for J; bases not matched to a gene: 12. The CDR3 spans 15 residues. Germline CDR1 is SGHAT and CDR2 is FQNNGV. Written as DNA, the CDR3 is TGTGCCAGCAGCCCAGTAAGAGCGGGAGTGGGTGAGCAGTTCTTC. It yields the protein CASSPVRAGVGEQFF.

The chain couples TRBV7-2 to TRBJ2-1; TRBD1 aligns across 10 bases. Germline CDR1 reads SGHTA; CDR2 reads FQGNSA. The CDR3 consists of 15 residues. With 4 bases clipped from V and 7 bases from J, the junction kept 7 bases outside the gene matches. DNA for the CDR3: TGTGCCAGCAGCTCCCTCGGACAGGGGGAAAATGAGCAGTTCTTC. Amino acid sequence: CASSSLGQGENEQFF.

The rearrangement uses TRBV11-2 and TRBJ2-3; D is unclear. The CDR3 runs to 12 residues. Germline lookup yields CDR1 SGHAT and CDR2 FQNNGV. V shed 5 bases and J shed 2 bases, with 5 bases lying between them. CDR3 nucleotides: TGTGCCAGCAGCCGGTACACAGATACGCAGTATTTT. It codes for CASSRYTDTQYF.

This clone was seen just once. The chain combines TRBV15 with TRBJ1-2; 8 bases are a match to TRBD1. Germline assignment: CDR1 LNHNV and CDR2 YYDKDF (reference sequence). After removal of 4 bases from V and 2 bases from J, the junction contained 9 bases not matched to a gene. CDR3 size: 16 residues. The CDR3 bases are TGTGCCACCAGCATCCAAGGGCAGGGGGCGAACTATGGCTACACCTTC. Protein sequence: CATSIQGQGANYGYTF.

The gene calls are TRBV5-8 and TRBJ2-5, with unresolved D. The CDR3 spans 12 residues. V lost 4 bases and J 2 bases, leaving 6 bases between the germline ends. Germline CDR1 SGHTS, CDR2 YDEGEE. The CDR3 spells CASSPTQETQYF. The CDR3 DNA reads TGTGCCAGCAGCCCGACTCAAGAGACCCAGTACTTC.

The gene calls are TRBV28 and TRBJ2-1; 10 bases line up with TRBD2. The CDR3 consists of 15 residues. V shed 6 bases and J 7 bases; nucleotides not matched to a gene: 9. Germline CDR1 and CDR2: MDHEN and SYDVKM. The CDR3 loop reads CASRPGASGSNEQFF. DNA of the CDR3: TGTGCCAGCAGGCCCGGGGCTAGCGGGAGTAATGAGCAGTTCTTC.

V usage is TRBV7-3 and J usage is TRBJ2-7; D is perhaps TRBD1 (7 bases). Germline lookup yields CDR1 SGHTA and CDR2 FQGTGA. Between the trimmed V and J ends, which lost 5 bases and 2 bases, there was a span of 16 bases. CDR3 size: 15 residues. The CDR3 nucleotides are TGTGCCAGCAGCCCCGGAGGGGGCAGTACCTACGAGCAGTACTTC. Its protein product is CASSPGGGSTYEQYF. The whole variable domain, filled in from reference TRBV7-3 and TRBJ2-7, reads GAGVSQTPSNKVTEKGKYVELRCDPISGHTALYWYRQSLGQGPEFLIYFQGTGAADDSGLPNDRFFAVRPEGSVSTLKIQRTERGDSAVYLCASSPGGGSTYEQYFGPGTRLTVT.

J is TRBJ2-1 and V is TRBV7-2; D is tentatively TRBD1 or TRBD2 (5 bases each). CDR1 is SGHTA and CDR2 is FQGNSA in the germline V gene. The CDR3 spans 15 residues. V was clipped by 2 bases and J by 6 bases, with 14 bases between them. Here the CDR3 DNA reads TGTGCCAGCAGCTTACCTCTCGGGACCAGCAATGAGCAGTTCTTC. This encodes CASSLPLGTSNEQFF.

The rearrangement links TRBV4-3 to TRBJ2-1; tentatively, D is TRBD2 (5 bases). The V end was cut by 0 bases, the J end by 9 bases, with 12 bases between. The CDR3 is 14 amino acids. Per germline, CDR1 LGHNA and CDR2 YSLEER. CDR3 region: CASSQDLRAGEQFF. The CDR3 DNA is TGCGCCAGCAGCCAAGACCTACGGGCGGGTGAGCAGTTCTTC.

CDR3 nucleotide sequence: TGTGCCAGCAGCACTACAGGGGTGGGGTGGGGCACTGAAGCTTTCTTT. Its translation is CASSTTGVGWGTEAFF. The gene calls are TRBV28 and TRBJ1-1; 7 nucleotides line up with TRBD1. The junction had 14 bases not matched to a gene; V was cut back by 6 bases and J by 4 bases. The CDR3 has 16 amino acids. CDR1 is MDHEN, CDR2 SYDVKM, per germline.

This clone was counted once. The gene calls are TRBV12-5 and TRBJ2-3; TRBD2 matches at 14 bases. After removal of 6 bases from V and 2 bases from J, the junction contained 13 bases not matched to a gene. Germline values: CDR1 LGHNT, CDR2 FRNRAP. The CDR3 runs 19 residues. The CDR3 loop reads CASGAGTSGSLPLTDTQYF. CDR3 in DNA: TGTGCTAGTGGGGCCGGGACTAGCGGGAGCCTCCCGCTCACAGATACGCAGTATTTT.

The chain uses TRBV7-9 and TRBJ2-1; TRBD2 is a possible D gene (6 bases). The CDR3 length is 15 residues. The V end was cut by 8 bases, the J end by 8 bases, with 22 bases between. Germline lookup yields CDR1 SEHNR and CDR2 FQNEAQ (reference sequence). CDR3: CASLSLDYGSDEQFF. The CDR3, as DNA: TGTGCCAGCCTCTCGTTAGATTACGGGAGCGATGAGCAGTTCTTC. Based on the CDR3 plus reference TRBV7-9 and TRBJ2-1, the full variable domain is DTGVSQNPRHKITKRGQNVTFRCDPISEHNRLYWYRQTLGQGPEFLTYFQNEAQLEKSRLLSDRFSAERPKGSFSTLEIQRTEQGDSAMYLCASLSLDYGSDEQFFGPGTRLTVL.

This clone turned up a few times. The chain combines TRBV30 with TRBJ2-1; D tentatively fits TRBD1 or TRBD2 (5 bases each). This CDR3 is 11 amino acids long. From germline, CDR1 is GTSNPN and CDR2 SVGIG (reference sequence). Trimming removed 5 bases at V and 11 bases at J, with 13 bases between. The CDR3 DNA is TGTGCCTGGGCTTCGGGACCGCAGCAGTTCTTC. Its protein is CAWASGPQQFF.

This chain's CDR3 is CASSLDAGGHWGTEAFF. CDR3 DNA sequence: TGTGCCAGCAGCTTAGACGCAGGGGGTCATTGGGGCACTGAAGCTTTCTTT. The chain is built from TRBV11-2 and TRBJ1-1, with TRBD1 identical over 7 bases. Germline values: CDR1 SGHAT, CDR2 FQNNGV. The J segment lost 4 bases and the V segment lost 0 bases, leaving 11 bases of the junction unmatched. This CDR3 is built from 17 residues.

This sequence joins TRBV5-5 and TRBJ1-3; unclear D gene. Trimming stripped 0 bases from V and 3 bases from J, with 7 bases between. The CDR3 consists of 14 residues. Germline-derived CDR1 and CDR2 are SGHKS and YYEKEE (reference sequence). The CDR3 coding sequence is TGTGCCAGCAGCTTGGCGGGCGTTGGAAACACCATATATTTT. Protein product: CASSLAGVGNTIYF. The whole variable domain, filled in from reference TRBV5-5 and TRBJ1-3, reads DAGVTQSPTHLIKTRGQQVTLRCSPISGHKSVSWYQQVLGQGPQFIFQYYEKEERGRGNFPDRFSARQFPNYSSELNVNALLLGDSALYLCASSLAGVGNTIYFGEGSWLTVV.

The chain carries TRBV11-3 and TRBJ2-5; 15 bases align to TRBD2. J was trimmed by 4 bases and V by 4 bases; bases with no gene match: 10. This CDR3 spans 18 amino acids. Germline CDR1 is SGHNT and CDR2 is YENEEA. The CDR3 spells CASSSGTSGRPTGETQYF. CDR3 coding DNA: TGTGCCAGCAGCTCCGGGACTAGCGGGAGGCCTACTGGAGAGACCCAGTACTTC.